This T cell receptor beta chain was documented in a study of blood T cell repertoires in COVID-19. This table comes from immunoSEQ multiplex PCR, and its TCRdb copy is limited to in-frame clones, with some not included. In the table there are under 130,000 clones, roughly 90% of which are singletons. Trimming removed 5 bases at V and 4 bases at J, with 20 bases between. Germline-derived CDR1 and CDR2 are SGHVS and FQNEAQ. The CDR3 contains 16 residues. The receptor was isolated from a woman in her sixties or seventies with acute or convalescent COVID-19. The chain employs TRBV7-8 and TRBJ1-2; the D gene is possibly TRBD1 (6 bases). Sequencing was done on a sample of peripheral blood. The CDR3 reads CASSPEQQGLGYGYTF. For the CDR3, the DNA is TGTGCCAGCAGCCCCGAACAACAGGGATTAGGCTATGGCTACACCTTC.